This T cell receptor (beta chain) appears in the sequencing data of a study of cytomegalovirus exposure and HLA in healthy donors. Overall study findings and caveats: DRB1 had the most TCR associations and HLA-C the fewest, a later analysis found, with rates varying by HLA locus. As confirmed in vitro, a few CMV-associated chains were specific for CMV antigens. Later on, an analysis tied roughly 17,000 TCR beta sequences to HLA alleles at 0.05 false discovery rate.

Germline CDR1 KGHSH, CDR2 LQKENI. This CDR3 is 15 amino acids long. V dropped 2 bases and J dropped 8 bases, with 15 bases sitting between them. Both 60 Vbeta primers and 13 Jbeta primers went into the PCR. The table came from immunoSEQ multiplex PCR; TCRdb's copy has only in-frame clones and leaves some out. The sample lists a few hundred thousand clones, 80% seen once, with about 0.3% in the top ten. Donors counted as nominally healthy when sampled, yet unrecorded immune exposures were likely. As to this clone: No antigen is known for it.

The sequence derives from a girl between 2 and 10 years old in good health and CMV-seronegative. The chain links TRBV18 to TRBJ2-2; perhaps TRBD1 as D (5 bases). Sequenced: PBMCs. The CDR3 DNA follows: TGTGCCAGCTCACCAACCGGGCAGGGCAGAGGGGAGCTGTTTTTT. It yields the protein CASSPTGQGRGELFF.